This TCR beta chain derives from a study of cytomegalovirus exposure and HLA in healthy donors. Study as a whole: About 85 million unique TCRs from HLA-typed donors were held in an early release of data.

PCR was performed using 60 Vbeta and 13 Jbeta primers. Repertoires were generated with immunoSEQ multiplex PCR, while TCRdb's copy carries only in-frame clones and drops some. The table records about 150,000 clones, approximately 80% of them present only once. Overall study results and limits: What TCR beta sequences reportedly achieved was accurate prediction of HLA-A and HLA-B alleles in most subjects. It was reported that the classifier diagnosed cytomegalovirus status with high specificity and sensitivity in both the original and validation cohorts. The authors later found HLA-associated TCR beta chains more clonally expanded than equally common others.

Comment on this clone: The antigen is unknown.

Germline V gene lookup returns CDR1 SNHLY and CDR2 FYNNEI. V lost 5 bases, J lost 6 bases, and 20 bases lay in between. CDR3 length equals 15 residues. The TCR originated in a young man in good health and CMV-seropositive. This chain connects TRBV2 to TRBJ2-7; weak D call: TRBD2 (7 bases). Source material: PBMCs. CDR3 protein: CASSITTGGGSEQYF. The CDR3 nucleotides read TGTGCCAGCAGTATTACGACAGGCGGGGGATCCGAGCAGTACTTC.